This T cell receptor (beta chain) was documented in a study of early T cells in non-severe SARS-CoV-2 infection. Study-wide findings and caveats: Database matching using VDJdb favored anti-spike CD8 responses, with private and CD4 specificities left missing.

The TCR library protocol was used to attach unique molecular identifiers. These identifiers were attached to individual cDNA molecules. Each CDR3 protein gets one entry after TCRdb re-called the 5' RACE reads with MiXCR. The table has tens of thousands of distinct CDR3 sequences, about 12% seen once. As to this clonotype: Its antigen is still unknown.

Per germline, CDR1 DFQATT and CDR2 SNEGSKA (reference sequence). With V trimmed by 2 bases and J by 4 bases, 9 bases remained unmatched. This CDR3 contains 15 residues. This receptor was obtained from an adult who was a healthcare worker with PCR-confirmed SARS-CoV-2 infection or an uninfected control (not recorded which). Material for sequencing was whole blood. The V call is TRBV20-1, the J call TRBJ2-5; 8 bases align to TRBD1. The CDR3 DNA sequence: TGCAGTGCTAGACCTCCAAGGACAGGGATAGAGACCCAGTACTTC. It encodes CSARPPRTGIETQYF.